Below, one T cell receptor beta chain is given with its context. The specificity of this receptor is unknown. Base qualities are not recorded, but no much larger clone differs from it by a single base. Blood samples were collected up to 4 times in the first month after transplant and then at least monthly when available. From its cysteine to its phenylalanine, the CDR3 spans 15 amino acids. This entry keeps only the CDR3 DNA: 45 bases, framed from base 1. V loses 4 bases of germline sequence and J loses 0 bases, and the interval between the two ends is 13 bases. CDR1 is given as SGHDT and CDR2 as YYEEEE, both from the germline V gene. This sample is part of a study of graft-versus-host responses after intestinal transplantation (dated by TCRdb to about 2021). Background for the entire study: Recipients received multivisceral, liver-intestinal, or isolated intestinal transplants. Anti-thymocyte globulin induction was given to all recipients, followed by maintenance tacrolimus and steroids for 2 to 3 years. To identify alloreactive clones, pre-transplant mixed lymphocyte reaction products were sequenced and then compared with unstimulated pre-transplant donor and recipient T cells. Of the roughly 23 intestinal transplant recipients enrolled in the cohort, one of whom was a retransplant, a few patients without pretransplant specimens were excluded. Graft-versus-host and host-versus-graft alloreactive T cell clones were tracked in the graft, circulation and bone marrow after intestinal transplantation using bulk TCR-beta CDR3 sequencing. A peak of at least 4% donor T cells among recipient peripheral blood mononuclear cells was the definition used for donor T cell macrochimerism. Rather than being sequenced by the commercial service, samples from a few later patients were sequenced in-house on an Illumina MiSeq and processed with MiXCR.

Points the paper makes about the study in general: The relatively low number and heterogeneity of intestinal transplant patients limited the conclusions. Early after transplant, peak levels of circulating GvH clones were found to be associated with declines in HvG clones. GvH clones turned up in recipient bone marrow, with some appearing earlier in ileal mucosa or blood, a pattern consistent with an intestinal mucosal origin. In the allografts of patients with donor T cell macrochimerism, GvH to HvG T cell clonal ratios were high.

The library was obtained by the immunoSEQ multiplex PCR assay. For most patients, high-throughput TCR-beta CDR3 sequencing of genomic DNA was performed by Adaptive Biotechnologies. In the paper's pipeline: TCR sequencing data were retrieved from Adaptive's ImmunoSEQ software for around 18 patients, whereas a few other patients were processed with MiXCR and VDJtools. CDR3 nucleotide sequences shared between donor and recipient were removed because their origin could not be assigned. Alloreactive clones required at least 2-fold expansion over unstimulated cells and minimum CFSE-low frequency of 0.002% (template counts) or 0.001% (read counts). Mappable clones were those detected in sequenced pre-transplant spleen, lymph node, or MLR CFSE-low populations of the donor or recipient. Cumulative frequency of alloreactive clones was calculated as a percentage of all sequences weighted by copy number. What TCRdb holds here is the immuneACCESS table cut down to in-frame rearrangements. Part of the clones is not present; checked against another copy, under half of the missing clones reflect an unresolved V gene, and the others are unexplained. That table is the source of V, J and clone size, and D and trimming were worked out from the DNA. This sample lists over 15,000 clones; about 89% were detected once. The ten top clones hold less than 10% of the sample.

The source was PBMCs, collected more than 220 days after intestinal transplant. This sequence uses TRBV5-6 and TRBJ1-2, with no D gene named confidently. The sequence came from a human patient who received an intestinal transplant, so some T cells may come from the graft donor. This receptor has the CDR3 CASSPTGYANYGYTF. The nucleotides are TGTGCCAGCAGCCCAACGGGGTATGCTAACTATGGCTACACCTTC. The CDR3, completed at both ends by the reference TRBV5-6 and TRBJ1-2 genes, gives the full variable domain DAGVTQSPTHLIKTRGQQVTLRCSPKSGHDTVSWYQQALGQGPQFIFQYYEEEERQRGNFPDRFSGHQFPNYSSELNVNALLLGDSALYLCASSPTGYANYGYTFGSGTRLTVV.